The 20 T cell receptor beta chains listed next were all sequenced from one sample in a study of blood T cells in healthy people across ages. Primers used in a second PCR of roughly 6 to 11 cycles were a sample-barcoded 5' primer and a J-beta primer mix. TCRdb analysed the 5' RACE reads with MiXCR anew, one entry per CDR3 protein. The repertoire holds about 720,000 distinct CDR3 sequences, about a fifth seen once, with roughly 22% in the top ten. Source material: blood. These receptors came from a man in his 70s in good health.

This clonotype has a handful of counts. This chain joins TRBV24-1 and TRBJ2-5; D is unresolved. Near its end, the DNA agrees better with TRBJ2-7, so the J call may be wrong. CDR3 length equals 9 residues. Germline CDR1 is KGHDR and CDR2 is SFDVKD. The CDR3 region has the DNA TGTGCCATCCCCTACGAGCAGTACGTC. It is translated as CAIPYEQYV.

This clonotype appeared a few times. The chain links TRBV6-1 to TRBJ1-2, with 12 bases lining up with TRBD1. This CDR3 is built from 15 residues. Per germline, CDR1 MNHNS and CDR2 SASEGT. V trimming: 4 bases; J trimming: 7 bases; junction bases outside the gene matches: 7. For the CDR3, the DNA is TGTGCCAGCAGTGCCCGGGACAGGGGGCTCTCTGGCTACACCTTC. It encodes CASSARDRGLSGYTF.

This clonotype appeared many times. The V and J genes are TRBV24-1 and TRBJ1-4, with D uncertain. V was cut by 8 bases and J by 2 bases, with 8 bases left in between. Germline CDR1 is KGHDR and CDR2 is SFDVKD. This CDR3 has 13 residues. CDR3 loop: CATMDPTNEKLFF. CDR3 DNA: TGTGCCACCATGGATCCCACTAATGAAAAACTGTTTTTT.

This clonotype appeared a few times. The chain is built from TRBV5-1 and TRBJ1-2, with no clear D. Per germline, CDR1 SGHRS and CDR2 YFSETQ. V was pared by 0 bases and J by 4 bases, with 19 bases between. The CDR3 is 17 residues long. DNA for the CDR3: TGCGCCAGCAGCTTGGTCGCGGCAGCAACAATATTCTATGGCTACACCTTC. Translation gives CASSLVAAATIFYGYTF.

The CDR3 loop is CSASSKRGQETQYF. CDR3 bases: TGCAGTGCTAGTAGCAAGCGGGGCCAAGAGACCCAGTACTTC. The J gene is TRBJ2-7, the V gene TRBV20-1; TRBD2 matches at 7 bases. The DNA end is more similar to TRBJ2-5, so the J call may be wrong. The CDR3 extends over 14 amino acids. Germline lookup yields CDR1 DFQATT and CDR2 SNEGSKA (reference sequence).

This clonotype has just a few counts. The chain combines TRBV10-3 with TRBJ1-4, with a weak D call TRBD1 (6 bases). The CDR3 covers 13 residues. Trimming took 8 bases from V and 3 from J, leaving 10 bases between them. The germline gives CDR1 ENHRY, CDR2 SYGVKD. The CDR3 is CAIAKGANEKLFF. The CDR3 DNA reads TGTGCCATCGCAAAGGGGGCTAATGAAAAACTGTTTTTT.

The chain carries TRBV4-1 and TRBJ2-5, with 8 positions matching TRBD2. The J call may be wrong; the DNA end is better matched by TRBJ2-7. In germline, CDR1 is MGHRA, CDR2 YSYEKL. The CDR3 consists of 18 residues. CDR3 bases: TGCGCCAGCAGCCAAGATTTTGGTAGCGGGGCGCTACTCTACGAGCAGTACTTC. Encoded protein: CASSQDFGSGALLYEQYF.

The chain joins TRBV20-1 to TRBJ2-1; TRBD2 is a possible D gene (5 bases). Germline loops: CDR1 DFQATT, CDR2 SNEGSKA (reference sequence). CDR3 size: 14 residues. V lost 1 base and J 7 bases, leaving 14 bases between the germline ends. CDR3 sequence: CSARAAPGRNEQFF. The CDR3 nucleotides read TGCAGTGCTAGAGCCGCCCCGGGAAGAAATGAGCAGTTCTTC.

This clonotype showed up just a few times. This CDR3 reads CASSRNSYTEAFF. CDR3 in DNA: TGTGCCAGCAGCCGGAATAGCTACACTGAAGCTTTCTTT. The chain combines TRBV7-2 with TRBJ1-1, with unresolved D. Trimming removed 5 bases at V and 3 bases at J, with 10 bases between. The CDR3 length is 13 residues. Germline lookup yields CDR1 SGHTA and CDR2 FQGNSA.

The chain combines TRBV6-1 with TRBJ2-1, with TRBD2 as a possible D gene (7 bases). From germline, CDR1 is MNHNS and CDR2 SASEGT. The CDR3 is made up of 15 amino acids. V was shortened by 1 base and J by 2 bases, with 9 bases between the two germline ends. The CDR3 DNA sequence: TGTGCCAGCAGTGAAGAAGGGGGGGCCTACAATGAGCAGTTCTTC. It codes for CASSEEGGAYNEQFF.

CDR3 loop: CASSLSGPAGETPTNEQFF. DNA of the CDR3: TGTGCCAGCAGTTTATCAGGACCAGCGGGAGAGACTCCCACTAATGAGCAGTTCTTC. The chain recombines TRBV12-3 or TRBV12-4 with TRBJ2-1, with TRBD2 matching 8 bases. This CDR3 spans 19 amino acids. The V segment lost 2 bases and the J segment 7 bases; nucleotides outside the gene matches: 19.

The rearrangement joins TRBV6-1 to TRBJ2-4; the D is unclear. CDR3 length equals 14 residues. Germline V gene lookup returns CDR1 MNHNS and CDR2 SASEGT. V gave up 0 bases and J gave up 6 bases, with 9 bases separating them. CDR3 sequence (DNA): TGTGCCAGCAGTGAAGCAGGCCCTCGAAACATTCAGTACTTC. Translating it yields CASSEAGPRNIQYF.

The chain carries TRBV4-1 and TRBJ2-1, with D possibly TRBD2 on 5 matching bases. CDR1 MGHRA and CDR2 YSYEKL come from the germline V gene. V was clipped by 1 base and J by 3 bases, with 13 bases between them. This CDR3 spans 16 amino acids. CDR3 bases: TGCGCCAGCAGCCAAGCATCGGGGTGGAACTACAATGAGCAGTTCTTC. It specifies CASSQASGWNYNEQFF.

There are a few counts of this clonotype. The V gene is TRBV7-8, the J gene TRBJ2-1; possibly TRBD1 for D (5 bases). Trimming shortened V by 5 bases and J by 5 bases, and 7 bases separated the two germline ends. Germline V gene data show CDR1 as SGHVS and CDR2 as FQNEAQ. The CDR3 spans 12 residues. CDR3: CASSTGHNEQFF. The CDR3 DNA sequence: TGTGCCAGCAGCACAGGCCACAATGAGCAGTTCTTC.

Note on this clonotype: One end of the junction varies from germline; a read error may be responsible. The CDR3 bases are TGTGCCTGCAGCCAAGCGGGACTAGCGGACTACAATGAGCAGTTCTTC. Translated, it gives CACSQAGLADYNEQFF. This chain links TRBV4-2 with TRBJ2-1; 11 nucleotides line up with TRBD2. Germline-derived CDR1 and CDR2 are LGHNA and YNFKEQ. The CDR3 is 16 residues long.

V and J are TRBV19 and TRBJ2-5, with 8 bases matching TRBD2. The end of the DNA fits TRBJ2-1 better, so the J call may be wrong. In germline, CDR1 is LNHDA, CDR2 SQIVND (reference sequence). The CDR3 is 14 amino acids. CDR3 DNA sequence: TGTGCCAGTAGTATTGGGACTAGGGGTTGGGAGCAGTTCTTC. Residues: CASSIGTRGWEQFF.

This clonotype appeared a few times. The CDR3 DNA follows: TGTGCCAGCTCACCCCAAGTCGGGACAAGGGACGTCGAGCAGTACTTC. Amino acids: CASSPQVGTRDVEQYF. The gene calls are TRBV18 and TRBJ2-5, with a tentative D call TRBD1 (6 bases). The J call could be wrong; TRBJ2-7 is a better fit for the DNA end. This CDR3 spans 16 amino acids. Germline V CDR1 and CDR2: KGHSH, LQKENI.

This clonotype appeared a few times. J is TRBJ2-1 and V is TRBV5-1, with 13 nucleotides matching TRBD2. Germline V gene lookup returns CDR1 SGHRS and CDR2 YFSETQ. Trimming took 4 bases from V and 7 from J; bases not matched to a gene: 8. This CDR3 comprises 16 residues. Written as DNA, the CDR3 is TGCGCCAGCAGCAAAATACTAGCGGGGGGGCCGAATGAGCAGTTCTTC. Translation gives CASSKILAGGPNEQFF.

The chain uses TRBV6-2 or TRBV6-3 and TRBJ1-1; unclear D gene. Trimming removed 2 bases from V and 11 bases from J, with 15 bases in between. The CDR3 length is 13 residues. Germline-derived CDR1 and CDR2 are MNHEY and SVGEGT. The CDR3 loop reads CASSYVSPDEAFF. The CDR3 coding sequence is TGTGCCAGCAGTTACGTGTCCCCGGATGAGGCTTTCTTT.

The chain carries TRBV6-2 or TRBV6-3 and TRBJ1-2; D is undetermined. From germline, CDR1 is MNHEY and CDR2 SVGEGT. The CDR3 loop spans 13 amino acids. Trimming stripped 7 bases from V and 8 bases from J, with 17 bases between. The CDR3 sequence is CASNADELGGYTF. CDR3 coding DNA: TGTGCCAGCAATGCGGACGAACTTGGAGGCTACACCTTC.